A single sample is the source of the 13 T cell receptor beta chains below, sequenced in a study of blood T cell repertoires in COVID-19. Produced via immunoSEQ multiplex PCR; TCRdb's table is partial and in-frame only. The table lists approximately 79,000 clones, 84% of them singletons. The sample consisted of peripheral blood. These receptors all stem from a woman between 45 and 60 years old with acute or convalescent COVID-19.

V and J are TRBV19 and TRBJ2-2; 8 bases match TRBD1. The CDR3 spans 15 residues. The germline CDR1 and CDR2 sequences are LNHDA and SQIVND (reference sequence). V gave up 4 bases and J gave up 0 bases; unmatched junction bases: 1. Here the CDR3 DNA reads TGTGCCAGTAGTACACAGGGGGCGAACACCGGGGAGCTGTTTTTT. It specifies CASSTQGANTGELFF.

The gene calls are TRBV27 and TRBJ2-1, with 7 nucleotides matching TRBD1. Germline loops: CDR1 MNHEY, CDR2 SMNVEV (reference sequence). This CDR3 has 16 residues. Germline trimming cut 6 bases from V and 4 bases from J; bases unmatched to any gene: 12. The CDR3 DNA reads as TGTGCCAGCAGCCCAGGGAGAGGGGGCTCATACAATGAGCAGTTCTTC. Its translation: CASSPGRGGSYNEQFF.

The chain recombines TRBV15 with TRBJ1-5; D perhaps matches TRBD1 (6 bases). The CDR3 sequence is 13 residues long. Deletions cut 7 bases from V and 2 bases from J, with 9 bases between. CDR1 and CDR2 from the germline V gene are LNHNV and YYDKDF (reference sequence). CDR3: CATTAGGNQPQHF. The CDR3 DNA reads as TGTGCCACCACAGCAGGGGGCAATCAGCCCCAGCATTTT.

The V call is TRBV29-1, the J call TRBJ1-2, with D perhaps TRBD1 (6 bases). The CDR3 consists of 13 residues. V was shortened by 5 bases and J by 4 bases, with 14 bases between the two germline ends. CDR1 SQVTM and CDR2 ANQGSEA come from the germline V gene. CDR3 sequence: CSVKHRVGYGYTF. DNA for the CDR3: TGCAGCGTTAAACACAGGGTTGGCTATGGCTACACCTTC.

V usage is TRBV5-1 and J usage is TRBJ1-4, with D maybe TRBD1 (5 bases). The germline gives CDR1 SGHRS, CDR2 YFSETQ. CDR3 length: 17 amino acids. V lost 0 bases and J 6 bases, leaving 18 bases between the germline ends. CDR3: CASSLGRLGQGYEKLFF. The CDR3 bases are TGCGCCAGCAGCTTGGGACGGCTGGGCCAGGGTTATGAAAAACTGTTTTTT.

The chain is built from TRBV10-3 and TRBJ2-2; TRBD2 aligns across 15 bases. The CDR3 loop spans 16 amino acids. Germline V gene lookup returns CDR1 ENHRY and CDR2 SYGVKD. After removal of 6 bases from V and 7 bases from J, the junction contained 6 bases not matched to a gene. The CDR3 DNA reads as TGTGCCATCAGCCAGGGACTAGCGGGAGGAAACGGGGAGCTGTTTTTT. It codes for CAISQGLAGGNGELFF.

This rearrangement joins TRBV14 to TRBJ1-2, with D unclear. The CDR3 extends over 12 amino acids. Germline lookup yields CDR1 SGHDN and CDR2 FVKESK. Trimming removed 4 bases from V and 5 bases from J, with 8 bases in between. CDR3 DNA sequence: TGTGCCAGCAGCCCTTCCTCTTATGGCTACACCTTC. This encodes CASSPSSYGYTF. Filled out from reference TRBV14 and TRBJ1-2, the complete variable domain reads EAGVTQFPSHSVIEKGQTVTLRCDPISGHDNLYWYRRVMGKEIKFLLHFVKESKQDESGMPNNRFLAERTGGTYSTLKVQPAELEDSGVYFCASSPSSYGYTFGSGTRLTVV.

This chain connects TRBV12-3 or TRBV12-4 to TRBJ1-2, with unresolved D. V lost 2 bases and J lost 2, with 6 bases in between. This CDR3 spans 13 amino acids. The CDR3 loop reads CASSLPENYGYTF. The CDR3 nucleotides read TGTGCCAGCAGTTTACCCGAGAACTATGGCTACACCTTC.

CDR3 loop: CASKQPRGRGSEQYF. CDR3 bases: TGTGCCAGCAAACAGCCTCGGGGCAGGGGTAGCGAGCAGTACTTC. The chain recombines TRBV27 with TRBJ2-7; a weak D match, TRBD1 (6 bases). CDR3 length: 15 residues. Germline assignment: CDR1 MNHEY and CDR2 SMNVEV (reference sequence). V dropped 7 bases and J dropped 6 bases, with 22 bases sitting between them.

The CDR3 loop is CASSPQGAQNTEAFF. The CDR3 region has the DNA TGTGCCAGCTCACCACAGGGGGCCCAGAACACTGAAGCTTTCTTT. The V gene is TRBV18, the J gene TRBJ1-1; 7 bases match TRBD1. The CDR3 is 15 amino acids. V lost 1 base to trimming and J lost 1 base; unmatched junction nucleotides: 3. Germline assignment: CDR1 KGHSH and CDR2 LQKENI.

The chain links TRBV2 to TRBJ2-1; TRBD2 is a possible D gene (6 bases). This CDR3 is 14 amino acids long. Germline CDR1 is SNHLY and CDR2 is FYNNEI. Trimming pared 6 bases from V and 12 bases from J, leaving 21 bases between. CDR3 loop: CASRGGAVAGRQFF. The CDR3 DNA is TGTGCCAGCAGGGGCGGGGCCGTAGCCGGCAGGCAGTTCTTC.

The rearrangement links TRBV6-1 to TRBJ2-7; 9 nucleotides agree with TRBD1. Per the germline V gene, CDR1 is MNHNS and CDR2 is SASEGT. J lost 6 bases, V lost 1 base, and 19 bases had no gene match. CDR3 length: 19 residues. In DNA, the CDR3 is TGTGCCAGCAGTGAAGGAGTCTTTGGGTGGACAGGGGAATCGGCCGAGCAGTACTTC. It encodes CASSEGVFGWTGESAEQYF.

This chain links TRBV7-2 with TRBJ2-7; TRBD1 is a possible D gene (5 bases). This CDR3 region has 14 residues. The V and J ends lost 5 bases and 0 bases respectively, with 11 bases between them. Germline V gene lookup returns CDR1 SGHTA and CDR2 FQGNSA. CDR3 residues: CASSPQGSSYEQYF. The CDR3 nucleotides are TGTGCCAGCAGCCCCCAGGGTAGCTCCTACGAGCAGTACTTC.